This paragraph covers one TCR beta chain sequence. No cognate antigen has been identified for it. This is likely a read error, given that the CDR3 carries no conserved phenylalanine or tryptophan at its end. The limits of the CDR3 on the DNA are not certain, so only TCRdb's listed CDR3 is given. CDR1 and CDR2, per the germline V gene (reference sequence), are DFQATT and SNEGSKA. Including both end residues, the CDR3 is 13 amino acids long. None of the patients had been given any treatment before thyroid surgery. Using T-cell receptor beta sequencing, the study looked back at clinical samples from patients collected from the early 2010s to the late 2010s. The data derive from a study of metastatic and nonmetastatic thyroid tumors (dated by TCRdb to 2020 to 2022). About the full investigation: For patients with malignant and with benign thyroid disease, the researchers compared repertoires between peripheral blood samples and tumor or nodule tissue samples.

General conclusions and limits of the study: In both blood and tumor samples, TCR beta diversity was reported to be significantly higher in malignant tumors than in benign nodules.

Libraries were constructed by PCR. TCRdb lists the instrument as Illumina HiSeq 4000. High-throughput sequencing was used to profile the TCR beta-chain CDR3 region of each patient. The authors' pipeline ran thus. A classifier to discriminate distant-metastatic papillary thyroid cancer patients was built from CDR3 differences across clinicopathological groups. Repertoire diversity was assessed with the Shannon index, and tumor-blood repertoire similarity with the Morisita-Horn index. TCRdb reprocessed the public reads (quality trimming at Q25 with fastp, clone calling with MiXCR) and kept in-frame beta chains. The V and J calls and clone size are TCRdb's, not the authors'. The sample contains about 22,000 clones, 23% of them found a single time. The top ten constitute 71% of the sample.

The receptor comes from a male donor with papillary thyroid cancer or a benign thyroid nodule (not recorded which). Some clones in this sample may be carry-over from other donors' samples. Specimen: blood. The chain is made from TRBV20-1 and TRBJ1-2; the table's D gene call, TRBD1, was not cross checked with the DNA. CDR3 reads: CSARDRAVDGYTL.